Ten or more counts support the clone carrying this TCR beta chain. The data originate from a study of early T cells in non-severe SARS-CoV-2 infection. Trimming removed 4 bases from V and 6 bases from J, with 7 bases in between. The CDR3 is 12 amino acids. Germline V CDR1 and CDR2: MDHEN, SYDVKM. TCRdb re-called the 5' RACE reads through MiXCR, storing one row per CDR3 protein. This table has 30,000 to 35,000 distinct CDR3 sequences, around 4.6% appearing once. The chain recombines TRBV28 with TRBJ1-5; D is uncertain. Sequenced: whole blood. This sequence was found in an adult who was a healthcare worker with PCR-confirmed SARS-CoV-2 infection or an uninfected control (not recorded which). CDR3 loop: CASSSLGQPQHF. DNA of the CDR3: TGTGCCAGCAGTTCCTTAGGTCAGCCCCAGCATTTT.